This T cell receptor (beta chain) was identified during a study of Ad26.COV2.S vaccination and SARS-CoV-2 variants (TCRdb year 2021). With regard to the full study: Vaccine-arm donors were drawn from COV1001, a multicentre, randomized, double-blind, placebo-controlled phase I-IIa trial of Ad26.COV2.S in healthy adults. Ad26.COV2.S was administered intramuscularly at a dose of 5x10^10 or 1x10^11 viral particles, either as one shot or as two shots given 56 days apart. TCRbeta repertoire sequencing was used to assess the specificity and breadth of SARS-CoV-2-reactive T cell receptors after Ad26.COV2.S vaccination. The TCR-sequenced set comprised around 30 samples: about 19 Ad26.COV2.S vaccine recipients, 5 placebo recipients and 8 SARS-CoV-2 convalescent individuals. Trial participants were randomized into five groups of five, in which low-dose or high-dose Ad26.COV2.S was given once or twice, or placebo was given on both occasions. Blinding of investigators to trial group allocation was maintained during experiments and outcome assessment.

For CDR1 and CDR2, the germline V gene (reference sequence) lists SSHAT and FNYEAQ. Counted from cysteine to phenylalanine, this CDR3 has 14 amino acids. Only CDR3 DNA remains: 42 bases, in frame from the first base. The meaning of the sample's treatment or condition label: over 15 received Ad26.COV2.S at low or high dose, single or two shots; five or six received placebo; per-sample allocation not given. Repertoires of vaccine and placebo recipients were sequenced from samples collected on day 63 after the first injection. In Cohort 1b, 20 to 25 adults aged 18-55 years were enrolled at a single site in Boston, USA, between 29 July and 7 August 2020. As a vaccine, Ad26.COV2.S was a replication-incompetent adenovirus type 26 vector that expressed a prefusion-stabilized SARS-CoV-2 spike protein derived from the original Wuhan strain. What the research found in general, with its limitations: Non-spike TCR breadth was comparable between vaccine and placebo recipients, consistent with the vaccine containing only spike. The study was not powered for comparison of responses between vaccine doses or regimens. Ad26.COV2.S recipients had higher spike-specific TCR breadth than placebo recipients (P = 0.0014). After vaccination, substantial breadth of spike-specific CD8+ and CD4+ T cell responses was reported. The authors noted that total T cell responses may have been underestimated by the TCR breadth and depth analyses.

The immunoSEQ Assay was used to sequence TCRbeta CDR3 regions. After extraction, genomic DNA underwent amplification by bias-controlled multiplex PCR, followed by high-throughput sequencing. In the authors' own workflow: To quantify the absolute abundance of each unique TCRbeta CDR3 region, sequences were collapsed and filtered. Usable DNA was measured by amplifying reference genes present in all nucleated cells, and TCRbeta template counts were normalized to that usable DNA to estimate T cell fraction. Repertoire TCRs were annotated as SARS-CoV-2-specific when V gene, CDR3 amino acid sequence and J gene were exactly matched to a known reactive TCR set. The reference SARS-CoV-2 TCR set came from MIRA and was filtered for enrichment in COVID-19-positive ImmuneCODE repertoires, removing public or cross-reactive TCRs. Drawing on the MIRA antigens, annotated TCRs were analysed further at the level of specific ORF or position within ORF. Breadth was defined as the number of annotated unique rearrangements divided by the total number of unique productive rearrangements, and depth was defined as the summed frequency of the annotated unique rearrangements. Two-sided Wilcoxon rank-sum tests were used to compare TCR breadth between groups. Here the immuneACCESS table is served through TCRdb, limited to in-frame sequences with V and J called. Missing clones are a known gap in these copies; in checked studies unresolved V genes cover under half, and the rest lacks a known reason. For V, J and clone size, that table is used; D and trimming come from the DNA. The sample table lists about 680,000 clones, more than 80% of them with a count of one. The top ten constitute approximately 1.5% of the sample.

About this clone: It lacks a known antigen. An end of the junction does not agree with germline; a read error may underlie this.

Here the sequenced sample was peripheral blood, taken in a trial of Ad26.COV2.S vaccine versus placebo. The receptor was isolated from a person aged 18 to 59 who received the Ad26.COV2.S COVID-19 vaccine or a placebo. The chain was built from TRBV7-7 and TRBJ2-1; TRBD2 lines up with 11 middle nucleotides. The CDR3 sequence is CASSLGLAGGEQFF. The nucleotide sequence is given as TGTGCTAGCAGCTTAGGGCTAGCGGGAGGTGAGCAGTTCTTC. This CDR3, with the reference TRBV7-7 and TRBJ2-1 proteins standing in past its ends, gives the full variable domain GAGVSQSPRYKVTKRGQDVTLRCDPISSHATLYWYQQALGQGPEFLTYFNYEAQPDKSGLPSDRFSAERPEGSISTLTIQRTEQRDSAMYRCASSLGLAGGEQFFGPGTRLTVL.